A single sample gave rise to the 10 T cell receptor beta chains below, sequenced in a study of response to subunit inactivated influenza vaccine. TCRdb redid the calling of the RT-PCR reads with MiXCR, one entry per CDR3 protein. The data hold more than 550,000 distinct CDR3 sequences, with 12% observed a single time. This specimen consisted of PBMCs from blood, obtained on the day of vaccination. These receptor sequences come from a man aged 50 or older who received an inactivated influenza vaccine.

This clonotype came up a few times. The CDR3 protein is CASSLPQNTEAFF. The CDR3 DNA follows: TGTGCCAGCAGCTTACCACAGAACACTGAAGCTTTCTTT. The J gene is TRBJ1-1, the V gene TRBV7-2; no reliable D call. Trimming stripped 2 bases from V and 1 base from J, with 5 bases between. The CDR3 totals 13 residues. Germline V lookup: CDR1 SGHTA, CDR2 FQGNSA.

This clonotype was counted a few times. V and J are TRBV28 and TRBJ2-3, with D possibly being TRBD1 (5 bases). Germline lookup yields CDR1 MDHEN and CDR2 SYDVKM. Between the trimmed V and J ends, which lost 8 bases and 2 bases, there was a span of 11 bases. CDR3 length equals 13 residues. CDR3 DNA sequence: TGTGCCAGCTCTACAGGACACACAGATACGCAGTATTTT. Protein product: CASSTGHTDTQYF.

This clonotype has ten or more counts. The rearrangement links TRBV12-3 or TRBV12-4 to TRBJ1-1; 7 nucleotides agree with TRBD1. V was pared by 7 bases and J by 3 bases, with 5 bases of the junction left unmatched. The CDR3 length is 13 residues. CDR3 sequence: CASTRQGYTEAFF. The CDR3 DNA reads TGTGCCAGCACCAGACAGGGTTACACTGAAGCTTTCTTT.

The chain couples TRBV12-3 or TRBV12-4 to TRBJ1-2; D possibly corresponds to TRBD1 (5 bases). The CDR3 totals 13 residues. Trimming left V 7 bases short and J 4 bases short, with 13 bases between. In nucleotides, the CDR3 is TGTGCCAGCACTGGGGACGGAAGCTATGGCTACACCTTC. Protein product: CASTGDGSYGYTF.

This clonotype was detected a few times. J is TRBJ2-7 and V is TRBV7-9; TRBD2 matches at 9 bases. From germline, CDR1 is SEHNR and CDR2 FQNEAQ (reference sequence). With V trimmed by 4 bases and J by 2 bases, 6 bases remained unmatched. The CDR3 has 15 amino acids. CDR3 sequence (DNA): TGTGCCAGCAGCTCAGTAGCGGGAGCAACCTACGAGCAGTACTTC. Translating it yields CASSSVAGATYEQYF.

The V call is TRBV2, the J call TRBJ2-5; tentative D call: TRBD1 (6 bases). The CDR3 runs to 15 residues. The germline V gene has CDR1 SNHLY and CDR2 FYNNEI. V lost 7 bases, J lost 5 bases, and 20 bases lay in between. CDR3 sequence (DNA): TGTGCCAGCAACCATCTACAGGGAATGACGGAGACCCAGTACTTC. Translated, it gives CASNHLQGMTETQYF. Filled out from reference TRBV2 and TRBJ2-5, the complete variable domain reads EPEVTQTPSHQVTQMGQEVILRCVPISNHLYFYWYRQILGQKVEFLVSFYNNEISEKSEIFDDQFSVERPDGSNFTLKIRSTKLEDSAMYFCASNHLQGMTETQYFGPGTRLLVL.

J is TRBJ2-7 and V is TRBV11-1, with 11 bases aligning to TRBD2. The CDR3 extends over 18 amino acids. Per the germline V gene, CDR1 is SGHAT and CDR2 is FQDESV (reference sequence). J gave up 2 bases and V 4 bases, and 13 bases lay outside the gene matches. The CDR3 loop reads CASSSRRIAGGSPYEQYF. The CDR3 nucleotides are TGTGCCAGCAGCTCGAGAAGGATAGCGGGAGGGTCCCCCTACGAGCAGTACTTC.

This clonotype was counted many times. At one of its ends the junction is not consistent with the germline gene, which may arise from a read error. The rearrangement joins TRBV28 to TRBJ1-5; D not resolved. This CDR3 region has 16 residues. Germline CDR1 and CDR2: MDHEN and SYDVKM. The CDR3 protein is CASSLLRGPEGQAQHF. CDR3 bases: TGTGCCAGCAGTCTCCTTCGGGGTCCTGAGGGTCAGGCCCAGCATTTT.

This clonotype has a handful of counts. V usage is TRBV7-9 and J usage is TRBJ2-2; maybe TRBD1 (5 bases). The CDR3 is 14 amino acids. The germline V gene has CDR1 SEHNR and CDR2 FQNEAQ (reference sequence). Trimming removed 5 bases from V and 3 bases from J, with 10 bases in between. Here the CDR3 reads CASSPLQDTGELFF. CDR3 coding DNA: TGTGCCAGCAGCCCCTTACAGGACACCGGGGAGCTGTTTTTT.

The chain employs TRBV6-1 and TRBJ1-6; 7 nucleotides match TRBD1. Germline assignment: CDR1 MNHNS and CDR2 SASEGT. The CDR3 is made up of 14 amino acids. The junction had 4 bases not matched to a gene; V was cut back by 5 bases and J by 6 bases. The CDR3 bases are TGTGCCAGCAGTACACAGGGGTTTAATTCACCCCTCCACTTT. This gives the protein CASSTQGFNSPLHF.